These 10 T cell receptor beta chains share one sample of origin, sequenced in a study of OX40 agonist ivuxolimab in advanced cancers. Clones were sequenced by immunoSEQ multiplex PCR, and TCRdb holds only the in-frame ones, with some missing. This sample carries roughly 70,000 clones, roughly 84% of them seen once, and the ten largest clones take approximately 2.1%. Sequencing used CD4+ or CD8+ T cells sorted from blood, obtained in a trial of the OX40 agonist ivuxolimab. These receptors all come from an adult with an advanced solid tumor such as melanoma, head and neck, liver or kidney cancer.

The genes are TRBV29-1 and TRBJ1-5; no definite D call. The CDR3 covers 12 residues. CDR1 and CDR2 (germline): SQVTM, ANQGSEA. The V gene lost 7 bases and the J gene lost 0 bases, with 7 bases spanning the gap. The CDR3 coding sequence is TGCAGCGCCAAGTATAGCAATCAGCCCCAGCATTTT. Translation: CSAKYSNQPQHF.

This clone was found once. The chain employs TRBV9 and TRBJ1-3; D is unresolved. Germline values: CDR1 SGDLS, CDR2 YYNGEE. With 2 bases removed from V and 0 bases from J, the gap between germline ends came to 9 bases. The length of the CDR3 is 15 residues. The CDR3 sequence: CASSVYGSSGNTIYF. CDR3 sequence (DNA): TGTGCCAGCAGCGTTTACGGAAGCTCTGGAAACACCATATATTTT.

This chain links TRBV7-2 with TRBJ2-1, with 10 bases matching TRBD1. This CDR3 has 16 residues. From germline, CDR1 is SGHTA and CDR2 FQGNSA. J lost 12 bases, V lost 3 bases, and 14 bases had no gene match. The CDR3 DNA reads as TGTGCCAGCAGCTTGAGCCGGGACAGGGGAGGGACTCGGCAGTTCTTC. Translating it yields CASSLSRDRGGTRQFF.

This sequence joins TRBV5-6 and TRBJ2-5; D tentatively fits TRBD1 or TRBD2 (5 bases each). Germline CDR1 SGHDT, CDR2 YYEEEE. V lost 1 base and J lost 3, with 16 bases in between. The CDR3 covers 16 residues. The CDR3 is CASSLRLLGPKETQYF. The CDR3 DNA reads TGTGCCAGCAGCTTGCGGTTGCTGGGACCTAAAGAGACCCAGTACTTC.

This rearrangement joins TRBV7-9 to TRBJ1-1; D not certain. Trimming shortened V by 1 base and J by 4 bases, and 13 bases separated the two germline ends. The CDR3 is 15 amino acids. From germline, CDR1 is SEHNR and CDR2 FQNEAQ (reference sequence). The CDR3 DNA sequence: TGTGCCAGCAGCTTAGGGAGGGAACATCTCACTGAAGCTTTCTTT. This encodes CASSLGREHLTEAFF.

The chain combines TRBV18 with TRBJ1-2, with 10 positions matching TRBD1. This CDR3 is built from 18 residues. V trimming: 3 bases; J trimming: 1 base; junction bases outside the gene matches: 11. In germline, CDR1 is KGHSH, CDR2 LQKENI. The CDR3, as DNA: TGTGCCAGCTCACCGCTACCTCTAGGGACAGGGGTTAACTATGGCTACACCTTC. It yields the protein CASSPLPLGTGVNYGYTF.

The chain links TRBV7-9 to TRBJ1-2; D remains ambiguous. Germline V CDR1 and CDR2: SEHNR, FQNEAQ (reference sequence). The CDR3 runs to 13 residues. V shed 7 bases and J shed 4 bases, with 13 bases lying between them. CDR3 protein: CASNTDLSYGYTF. CDR3 coding DNA: TGTGCCAGCAATACCGACCTCTCCTATGGCTACACCTTC.

The rearrangement uses TRBV28 and TRBJ1-5; D is undetermined. CDR1 is MDHEN and CDR2 is SYDVKM in the germline V gene. V lost 3 bases and J lost 4, with 4 bases in between. The CDR3 sequence is 12 residues long. CDR3 DNA sequence: TGTGCCAGCAGTTTCTTAAATCAGCCCCAGCATTTT. This translates into CASSFLNQPQHF.

The chain combines TRBV4-1 with TRBJ1-4; 10 bases map to TRBD1. The CDR3 is 20 amino acids. Germline V gene sequence: CDR1 MGHRA, CDR2 YSYEKL. The V gene end was trimmed by 0 bases and the J gene end by 3 bases; junction bases not matched to a gene: 13. The CDR3 spells CASSQERSGQGLSANEKLFF. CDR3 nucleotide sequence: TGCGCCAGCAGCCAAGAGAGGTCGGGACAGGGGCTTTCAGCTAATGAAAAACTGTTTTTT.

Only one count was recorded for this clone. The chain couples TRBV6-5 to TRBJ1-5, with D unclear. The CDR3 has 15 amino acids. The V end lost 0 bases, the J end lost 1 base, and 7 bases lay between the germline ends. Germline lookup yields CDR1 MNHEY and CDR2 SVGAGI. CDR3: CASSYSAGSNQPQHF. The CDR3 DNA reads TGTGCCAGCAGTTACTCCGCGGGGAGCAATCAGCCCCAGCATTTT.